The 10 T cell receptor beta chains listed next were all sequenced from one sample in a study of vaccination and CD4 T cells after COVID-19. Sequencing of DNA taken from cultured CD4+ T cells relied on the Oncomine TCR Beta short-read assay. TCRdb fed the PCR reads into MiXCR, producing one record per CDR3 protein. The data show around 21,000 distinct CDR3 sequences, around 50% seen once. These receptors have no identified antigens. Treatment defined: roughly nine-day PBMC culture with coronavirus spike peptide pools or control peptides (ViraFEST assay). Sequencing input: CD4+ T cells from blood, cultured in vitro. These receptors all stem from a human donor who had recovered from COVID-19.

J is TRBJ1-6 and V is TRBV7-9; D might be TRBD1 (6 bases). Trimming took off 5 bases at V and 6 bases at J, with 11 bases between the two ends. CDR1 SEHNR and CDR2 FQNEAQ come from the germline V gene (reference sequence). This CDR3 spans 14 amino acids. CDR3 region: CASSQTGPNSPLHF. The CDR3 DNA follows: TGTGCCAGCAGCCAGACAGGTCCTAATTCACCCCTCCACTTT.

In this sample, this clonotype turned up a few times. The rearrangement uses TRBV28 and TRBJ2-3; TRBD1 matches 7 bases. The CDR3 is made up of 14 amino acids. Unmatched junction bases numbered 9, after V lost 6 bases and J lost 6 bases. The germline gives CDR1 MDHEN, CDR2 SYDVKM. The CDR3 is CASRWTGPGDTQYF. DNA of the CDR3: TGTGCCAGCAGGTGGACAGGCCCGGGGGATACGCAGTATTTT.

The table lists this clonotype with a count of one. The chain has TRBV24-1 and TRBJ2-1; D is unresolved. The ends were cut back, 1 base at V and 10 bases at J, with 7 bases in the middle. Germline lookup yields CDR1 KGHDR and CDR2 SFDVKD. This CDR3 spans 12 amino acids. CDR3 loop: CATSDFGFEQFF. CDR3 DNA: TGTGCCACCAGTGATTTCGGTTTCGAGCAGTTCTTC.

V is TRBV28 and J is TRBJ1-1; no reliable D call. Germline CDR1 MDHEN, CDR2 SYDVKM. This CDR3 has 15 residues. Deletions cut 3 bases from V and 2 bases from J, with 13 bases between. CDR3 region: CASSLGRHYNTEAFF. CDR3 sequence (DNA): TGTGCCAGCAGTTTGGGCAGACACTACAACACTGAAGCTTTCTTT.

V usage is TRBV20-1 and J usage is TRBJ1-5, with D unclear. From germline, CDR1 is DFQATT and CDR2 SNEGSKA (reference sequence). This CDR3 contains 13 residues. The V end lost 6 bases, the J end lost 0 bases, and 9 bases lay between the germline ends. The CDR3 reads CSAKKHSNQPQHF. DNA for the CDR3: TGCAGTGCAAAGAAACATAGCAATCAGCCCCAGCATTTT.

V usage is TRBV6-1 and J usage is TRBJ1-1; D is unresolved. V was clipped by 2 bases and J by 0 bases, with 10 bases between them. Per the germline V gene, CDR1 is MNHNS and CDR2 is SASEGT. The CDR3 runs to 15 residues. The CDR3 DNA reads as TGTGCCAGCAGTGAACGTCGGGCTTTGAACACTGAAGCTTTCTTT. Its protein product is CASSERRALNTEAFF.

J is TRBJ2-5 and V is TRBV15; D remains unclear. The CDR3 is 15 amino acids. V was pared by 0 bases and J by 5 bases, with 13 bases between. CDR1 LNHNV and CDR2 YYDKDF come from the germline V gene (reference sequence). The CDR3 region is CATSRDRASEETQYF. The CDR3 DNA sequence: TGTGCCACCAGCAGAGATCGCGCAAGTGAGGAGACCCAGTACTTC. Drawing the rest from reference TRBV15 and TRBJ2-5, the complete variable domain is DAMVIQNPRYQVTQFGKPVTLSCSQTLNHNVMYWYQQKSSQAPKLLFHYYDKDFNNEADTPDNFQSRRPNTSFCFLDIRSPGLGDTAMYLCATSRDRASEETQYFGPGTRLLVL.

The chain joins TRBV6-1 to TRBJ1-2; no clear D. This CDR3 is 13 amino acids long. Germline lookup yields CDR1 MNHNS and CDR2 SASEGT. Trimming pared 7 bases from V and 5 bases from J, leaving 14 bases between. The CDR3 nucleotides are TGTGCCAGCACTCCCGGGAGCCTATATGGCTACACCTTC. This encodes CASTPGSLYGYTF.

CDR3 in DNA: TGTGCCAGCAGCTTACAGGGGGTTAGCAATCAGCCCCAGCATTTT. Translating it yields CASSLQGVSNQPQHF. The chain combines TRBV7-9 with TRBJ1-5; 7 bases align to TRBD1. The CDR3 runs 15 residues. Germline-derived CDR1 and CDR2 are SEHNR and FQNEAQ (reference sequence). V lost 2 bases and J lost 0; bases outside the gene matches: 1.

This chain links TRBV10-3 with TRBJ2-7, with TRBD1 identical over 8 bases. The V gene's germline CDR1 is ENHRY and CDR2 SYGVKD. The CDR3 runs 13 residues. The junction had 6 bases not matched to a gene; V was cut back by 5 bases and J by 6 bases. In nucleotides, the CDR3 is TGTGCCATCAGTATAGACAGGGGATCCGAGCAGTACTTC. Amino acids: CAISIDRGSEQYF.